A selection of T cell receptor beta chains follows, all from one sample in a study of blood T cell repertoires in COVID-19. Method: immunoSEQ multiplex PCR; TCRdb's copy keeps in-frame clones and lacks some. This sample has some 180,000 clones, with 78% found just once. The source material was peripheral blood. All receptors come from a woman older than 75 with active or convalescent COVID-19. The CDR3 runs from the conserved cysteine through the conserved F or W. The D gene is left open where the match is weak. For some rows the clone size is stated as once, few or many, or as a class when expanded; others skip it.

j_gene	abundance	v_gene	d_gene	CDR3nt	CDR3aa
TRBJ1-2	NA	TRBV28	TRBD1	TGTGCCAGCAGTATCGGGACAGGGGGGTATGGCTACACCTTC	CASSIGTGGYGYTF
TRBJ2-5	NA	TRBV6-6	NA	TGTGCCAGCAGTTACATAGGGGGAGAGACCCAGTACTTC	CASSYIGGETQYF
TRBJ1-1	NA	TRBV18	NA	TGTGCCAGCTCACCCAGTATAGGGGCGATTGAAGCTTTCTTT	CASSPSIGAIEAFF
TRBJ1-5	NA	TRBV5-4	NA	TGTGCCAGCAGCTTGACTACAGGTCAGCCCCAGCATTTT	CASSLTTGQPQHF
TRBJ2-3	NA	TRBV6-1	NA	TGTGCCAGCAGTGAACTTGACGGGAGGGGGCGCGTCGCAGATACGCAGTATTTT	CASSELDGRGRVADTQYF
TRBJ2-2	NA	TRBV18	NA	TGTGCCAGCTCACCAGCTAGAATTTCGAGGGCCGGGGAGCTGTTTTTT	CASSPARISRAGELFF
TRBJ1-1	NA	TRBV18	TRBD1	TGTGCCAGCTCACTGCTAGGAGGGGGCGCTTCGGATACTGAAGCTTTCTTT	CASSLLGGGASDTEAFF
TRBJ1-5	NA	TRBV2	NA	TGTGCCAGCAGTGAATTCCCTCGTCAGCCCCAGCATTTT	CASSEFPRQPQHF
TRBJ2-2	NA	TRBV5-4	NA	TGTGCCAGCAGCTTGGTCTCGGTGAACACCGGGGAGCTGTTTTTT	CASSLVSVNTGELFF
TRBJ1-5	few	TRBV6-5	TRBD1	TGTGCCAGCAGCGATGACAGGGGGCAATATCAGCCCCAGCATTTT	CASSDDRGQYQPQHF
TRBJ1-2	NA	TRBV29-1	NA	TGCAGCGCGGGGACAATTCTTGGCTACACCTTC	CSAGTILGYTF
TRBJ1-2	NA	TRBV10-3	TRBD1	TGTGCCATCAGTGATAGGACAGGGGAGCCCTACACCTTC	CAISDRTGEPYTF
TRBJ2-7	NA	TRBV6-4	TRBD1	TGTGCCAGCCCTACAGGGGGCGCTTTCAACGAGCAGTACTTC	CASPTGGAFNEQYF
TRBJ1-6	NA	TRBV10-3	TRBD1	TGTGCCATCAGGGCAGGGGGCATGGATTCACCCCTCCACTTT	CAIRAGGMDSPLHF
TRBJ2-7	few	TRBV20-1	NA	TGCAGTGCTAGTACGCACAGGGGGCGGGGGGCTTCCTACGAGCAGTACTTC	CSASTHRGRGASYEQYF
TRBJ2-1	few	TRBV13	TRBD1	TGTGCCAGCAGCGGTAGGGGCAGGGGGTTCAATGAGCAGTTCTTC	CASSGRGRGFNEQFF
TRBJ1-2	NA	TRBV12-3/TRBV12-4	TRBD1	TGTGCCAGCAGCACAGGGGGCAACTATGGCTACACCTTC	CASSTGGNYGYTF
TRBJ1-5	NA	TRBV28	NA	TGTGCCAGCAGCCAGGTACATCAGCCCCAGCATTTT	CASSQVHQPQHF
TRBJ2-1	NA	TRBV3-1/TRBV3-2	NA	TGTGCCAGCAGCCAAGATAGGTGGGGGGGCCAGGGTGAGCAGTTCTTC	CASSQDRWGGQGEQFF
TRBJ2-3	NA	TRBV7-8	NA	TGTGCCAGCAGCCGAAACAGAGATACGCAGTATTTT	CASSRNRDTQYF
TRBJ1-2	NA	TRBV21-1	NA	TGTGCCAGCAGCAAAGCGCGTTGGGGGTACAGGGGGCAAACGCTCTATGGCTACACCTTC	CASSKARWGYRGQTLYGYTF
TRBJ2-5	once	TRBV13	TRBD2	TGTGCCAGCAGCGGAAGCAGATTAGCGGGGGAGCAAGAGACCCAGTACTTC	CASSGSRLAGEQETQYF
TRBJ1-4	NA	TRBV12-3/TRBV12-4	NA	TGTGCCAGCAGTCTAAAAAAGGAAAAACTGTTTTTT	CASSLKKEKLFF
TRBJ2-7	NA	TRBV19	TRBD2	TGTGCCAGTAGTTGGACTAGTGACAGACGCTACGAGCAGTACTTC	CASSWTSDRRYEQYF
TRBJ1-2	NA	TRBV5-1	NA	TGCGCCAGCAGCTTGGGACAGGCCTTGAGTGGCTACACCTTC	CASSLGQALSGYTF
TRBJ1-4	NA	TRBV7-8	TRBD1	TGTGCCAGCAGCACTCCCTATTTCCGGACAGGGGGCGAAAAACTGTTTTTT	CASSTPYFRTGGEKLFF
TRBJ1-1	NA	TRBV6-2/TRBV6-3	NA	TGTGCCAGCAGTTACAGAGGCCAGTCTGAAGCTTTCTTT	CASSYRGQSEAFF
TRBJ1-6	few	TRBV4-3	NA	TGCGCCAGCAGCCAAGCCCCCACAGGAGATTCACCCCTCCACTTT	CASSQAPTGDSPLHF
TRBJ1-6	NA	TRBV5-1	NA	TGCGCCAGCAGCCTGACAGATCTTAGGTCACCCCTCCACTTT	CASSLTDLRSPLHF
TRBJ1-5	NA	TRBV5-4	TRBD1	TGTGCCAGCAGCCCACGGCAGGGAGAGGGGGCTCAGCCCCAGCATTTT	CASSPRQGEGAQPQHF
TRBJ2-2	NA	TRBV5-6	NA	TGTGCCAGCAGCCAACAGATGAACACCGGGGAGCTGTTTTTT	CASSQQMNTGELFF
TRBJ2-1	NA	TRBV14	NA	TGTGCCAGCAGCCAAAACTACGACAATGAGCAGTTCTTC	CASSQNYDNEQFF
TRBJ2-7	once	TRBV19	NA	TGTGCCAGTAGCAGGACAGACCGATACGAGCAGTACTTC	CASSRTDRYEQYF
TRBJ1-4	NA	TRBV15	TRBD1	TGTGCCACCAGCCCCCGGACAGGGCATGGGGAAAAACTGTTTTTT	CATSPRTGHGEKLFF
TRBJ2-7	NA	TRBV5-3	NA	TGTGCCAGAAGGTCTCGAGGTCGGGCTCCACTTCCGGGGAGCTACGAGCAGTACTTC	CARRSRGRAPLPGSYEQYF
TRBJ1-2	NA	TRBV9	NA	TGTGCCAGCAGCGTCACAGGGATTGGCGACTATGGCTACACCTTC	CASSVTGIGDYGYTF
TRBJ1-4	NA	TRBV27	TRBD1	TGTGCCAGCAGCCCCGACAGGGGGAGAACTAATGAAAAACTGTTTTTT	CASSPDRGRTNEKLFF
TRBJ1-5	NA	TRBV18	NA	TGTGCCAGCTCACCGGGCACCCAGCCCCAGCATTTT	CASSPGTQPQHF
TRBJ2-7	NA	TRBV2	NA	TGTGCCAGCAGTGGGACAGTGGCGAAGCAGTACTTC	CASSGTVAKQYF
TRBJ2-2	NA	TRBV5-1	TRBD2	TGCGCCCGCAGCTCGGGGGGGGCGGAGAACACCGGGGAGCTGTTTTTT	CARSSGGAENTGELFF
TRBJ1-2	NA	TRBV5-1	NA	TGCGCCAGCAGCATGGGCCTTGAGGGCTATGGCTACACCTTC	CASSMGLEGYGYTF